This T cell receptor beta chain is from a study of OX40 agonist ivuxolimab in advanced cancers. TCRdb keeps only in-frame clones here, not all; method: immunoSEQ multiplex PCR. The table includes more than 20,000 clones, 65% to 90% detected once. V lost 5 bases to trimming and J lost 4 bases; unmatched junction nucleotides: 12. Germline CDR1 and CDR2: SGHDT and YYEEEE. This CDR3 has 16 amino acids. The TCR comes from an adult with an advanced solid tumor such as melanoma, head and neck, liver or kidney cancer. This specimen consisted of CD4+ or CD8+ T cells sorted from blood, obtained in a trial of the OX40 agonist ivuxolimab. This sequence joins TRBV5-6 and TRBJ2-5; 9 bases line up with TRBD1. CDR3 in DNA: TGTGCCAGCAGTATGGCCTCCACAGGGGGCCGAGAGACCCAGTACTTC. This encodes CASSMASTGGRETQYF.